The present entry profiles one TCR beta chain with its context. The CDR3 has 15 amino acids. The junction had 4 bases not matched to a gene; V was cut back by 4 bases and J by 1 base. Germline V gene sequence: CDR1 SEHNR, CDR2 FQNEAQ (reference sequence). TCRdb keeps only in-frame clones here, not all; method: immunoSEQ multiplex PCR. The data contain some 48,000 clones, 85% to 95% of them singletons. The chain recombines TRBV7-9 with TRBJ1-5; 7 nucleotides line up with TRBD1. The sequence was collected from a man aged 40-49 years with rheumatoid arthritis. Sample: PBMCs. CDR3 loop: CASSSDRESNQPQHF. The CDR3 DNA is TGTGCCAGCAGCTCCGACAGGGAGAGCAATCAGCCCCAGCATTTT.